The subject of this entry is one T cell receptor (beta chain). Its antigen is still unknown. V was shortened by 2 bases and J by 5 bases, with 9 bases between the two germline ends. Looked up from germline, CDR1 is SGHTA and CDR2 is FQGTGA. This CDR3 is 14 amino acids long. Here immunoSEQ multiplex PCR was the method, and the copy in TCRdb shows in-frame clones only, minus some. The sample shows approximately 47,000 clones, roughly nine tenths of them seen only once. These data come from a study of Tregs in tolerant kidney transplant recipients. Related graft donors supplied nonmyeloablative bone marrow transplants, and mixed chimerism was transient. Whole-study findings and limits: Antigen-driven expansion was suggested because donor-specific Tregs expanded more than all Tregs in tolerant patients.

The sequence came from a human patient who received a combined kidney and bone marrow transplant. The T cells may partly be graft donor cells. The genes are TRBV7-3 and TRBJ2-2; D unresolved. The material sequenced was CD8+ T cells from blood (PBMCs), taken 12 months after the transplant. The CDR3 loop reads CASSLAMRTGELFF. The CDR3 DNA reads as TGTGCCAGCAGCTTAGCAATGAGAACCGGGGAGCTGTTTTTT.